This T cell receptor (beta chain) stems from a study of T cell responses to AZD1222 COVID-19 vaccine. The CDR3 is 14 amino acids. Trimming cost V 6 bases and J 5 bases, with 15 bases left between them. Germline CDR1 reads ENHRY; CDR2 reads SYGVKD. The data were produced by immunoSEQ multiplex PCR, yet TCRdb's version contains in-frame clones alone and is incomplete. The table shows around 140,000 clones, with about nine tenths occurring only once. This TCR came from an adult who received the AZD1222 COVID-19 vaccine. The source material was peripheral blood, sampled 28 days after the second AZD1222 dose. The genes are TRBV10-3 and TRBJ2-3; D tentatively fits TRBD1 or TRBD2 (7 bases each). The CDR3 spells CAIRDDREGDTQYF. For the CDR3, the DNA is TGTGCCATCAGGGATGACAGGGAGGGAGATACGCAGTATTTT.